These 15 T cell receptor beta chains share one sample of origin, sequenced in a study of a mutant IDH1 vaccine in newly diagnosed glioma (dated by TCRdb to the early 2020s). Libraries were constructed by the immunoSEQ multiplex PCR assay. TCRdb carries this immuneACCESS record with in-frame sequences only. Its versions omit some clonotypes, under half of them owing to an unresolved V gene in the studies checked, with the rest unexplained. A total of approximately 62,000 clones appear in this sample, around 84% of them only once. The top ten clones comprise around 4.6% of the sample. The sample's time point label, decoded: week 35, safety follow-up. A 20-mer mutant IDH1 peptide at 300 micrograms in Montanide made up each vaccine dose, which was injected subcutaneously together with topical imiquimod. For these receptors, no antigen is known. The sequences come from PBMCs, collected from a glioma patient whose treatment included an IDH1 peptide vaccine. The receptors stem from a man younger than 40 with glioma.

Written as DNA, the CDR3 is TGCGCCAGCAGCCCTGGTACGAACACCGGGGAGCTGTTTTTT. Amino acids: CASSPGTNTGELFF. The J gene is TRBJ2-2, the V gene TRBV5-1; D is ambiguous. CDR3 size: 14 residues. Trimming left V 4 bases short and J 0 bases short, with 7 bases between. Germline values: CDR1 SGHRS, CDR2 YFSETQ.

The chain recombines TRBV5-1 with TRBJ1-2; no clear D. The CDR3 spans 14 residues. Germline CDR1 SGHRS, CDR2 YFSETQ. V shed 0 bases and J shed 2 bases, with 8 bases lying between them. In nucleotides, the CDR3 is TGCGCCAGCAGCTTGGCGCCAGTCAACTATGGCTACACCTTC. As protein: CASSLAPVNYGYTF.

The V gene is TRBV6-5, the J gene TRBJ2-5; weak D call: TRBD2 (7 bases). Germline assignment: CDR1 MNHEY and CDR2 SVGAGI. The CDR3 covers 15 residues. The V gene lost 5 bases and the J gene lost 4 bases, with 17 bases spanning the gap. The CDR3 DNA sequence: TGTGCCAGCAGTACCCGGGCGGGGGCGACAGAGACCCAGTACTTC. Protein: CASSTRAGATETQYF.

The chain uses TRBV5-4 and TRBJ2-3; 11 positions agree with TRBD2. V gave up 4 bases and J gave up 3 bases; unmatched junction bases: 7. Looked up from germline, CDR1 is SGHNT and CDR2 is YYREEE (reference sequence). CDR3 size: 16 residues. The CDR3 sequence is CASSVSGGVGTDTQYF. In DNA form, the CDR3 reads TGTGCCAGCAGCGTTAGCGGGGGGGTGGGTACAGATACGCAGTATTTT.

In its sample, this clone was seen once. The rearrangement uses TRBV29-1 and TRBJ2-1; maybe TRBD2 (5 bases). The CDR3 consists of 14 residues. Trimming took 3 bases from V and 9 from J, leaving 18 bases between them. Looked up from germline, CDR1 is SQVTM and CDR2 is ANQGSEA. In DNA, the CDR3 is TGCAGCGTTGACCTCCCCCAGGAAGAGGGTGAGCAGTTCTTC. The encoded protein is CSVDLPQEEGEQFF.

V is TRBV21-1 and J is TRBJ1-5. TRBV21-1 constitutes a pseudogene. CDR3 length equals 10 residues. The CDR3 DNA reads as TGTGCCACCTCCAATCAGCCCCAGCATTTT. Protein: CATSNQPQHF.

The chain recombines TRBV5-1 with TRBJ2-7; TRBD2 might be the D (5 bases). In germline, CDR1 is SGHRS, CDR2 YFSETQ. There are 16 residues in the CDR3. Trimming left V 0 bases short and J 2 bases short, with 15 bases between. The CDR3 protein is CASSLDRRHGTYEQYF. As DNA, the CDR3 is TGCGCCAGCAGCTTGGATCGGAGGCACGGAACCTACGAGCAGTACTTC.

The rearrangement uses TRBV9 and TRBJ2-1; TRBD2 matches at 9 bases. Germline V lookup: CDR1 SGDLS, CDR2 YYNGEE. This CDR3 is built from 16 residues. Trimming cost V 2 bases and J 6 bases; bases outside gene matches: 9. In DNA, the CDR3 is TGTGCCAGCAGCGTGCGGGGGGGACCGGGCGGCAATGAGCAGTTCTTC. Translating it yields CASSVRGGPGGNEQFF.

This clone was seen only once. This chain links TRBV10-1 with TRBJ1-1; D may be TRBD1 (5 bases). Trimming shortened V by 10 bases and J by 1 base, and 19 bases separated the two germline ends. The CDR3 consists of 15 residues. Germline CDR1 and CDR2: WNHNN and SYGVQD (reference sequence). Here the CDR3 DNA reads TGCGCCACTTCATCCGAGCCGGGGACGAACACTGAAGCTTTCTTT. Amino acids: CATSSEPGTNTEAFF.

This chain uses TRBV5-1 with TRBJ2-3; D might be TRBD2 (6 bases). CDR1 and CDR2 (germline): SGHRS, YFSETQ. V was clipped by 0 bases and J by 4 bases, with 24 bases between them. The CDR3 spans 19 residues. CDR3 in amino acids: CASSLGVYYRGSLSDTQYF. The CDR3 DNA is TGCGCCAGCAGCTTGGGCGTCTACTATCGGGGGTCCTTATCAGATACGCAGTATTTT.

V usage is TRBV6-6 and J usage is TRBJ1-6, with D uncertain. V was clipped by 5 bases and J by 9 bases, with 20 bases between them. The CDR3 has 16 residues. Per the germline V gene, CDR1 is MNHNY and CDR2 is SVGAGI (reference sequence). The CDR3 nucleotides read TGTGCCAGCAGTCTTAATCTACAGCTTGAGGGTTCACCCCTCCACTTT. Its protein is CASSLNLQLEGSPLHF.

V and J are TRBV11-2 and TRBJ1-4; maybe TRBD1 (5 bases). Trimming stripped 5 bases from V and 3 bases from J, with 16 bases between. The CDR3 length is 16 residues. CDR1 and CDR2 from the germline V gene are SGHAT and FQNNGV. CDR3 DNA: TGTGCCAGCAGCCCGGGACTGTGGGGTGCTAATGAAAAACTGTTTTTT. Protein: CASSPGLWGANEKLFF.

The chain uses TRBV10-3 and TRBJ1-2; a possible D gene is TRBD1 (6 bases). In germline, CDR1 is ENHRY, CDR2 SYGVKD. Trimming stripped 4 bases from V and 8 bases from J, with 11 bases between. This CDR3 is 12 amino acids long. The CDR3 region is CAISGAGDGYTF. The CDR3 DNA follows: TGTGCCATCAGTGGGGCAGGGGACGGCTACACCTTC.

The chain combines TRBV19 with TRBJ1-2, with unresolved D. V was trimmed by 4 bases and J by 12 bases, leaving 21 bases between them. Germline CDR1 is LNHDA and CDR2 is SQIVND (reference sequence). CDR3 size: 14 residues. The CDR3 is CASSRPGATLRHTF. The CDR3 DNA follows: TGTGCCAGTAGTAGGCCCGGTGCCACGCTTCGACACACCTTC.

This chain uses TRBV5-1 with TRBJ1-2; D is possibly TRBD1 (6 bases). Germline CDR1 and CDR2: SGHRS and YFSETQ. Trimming stripped 2 bases from V and 4 bases from J, with 21 bases between. CDR3 length: 17 amino acids. The CDR3 DNA reads as TGCGCCAGCAGCTTTGAAGACTTTCAGGGGACTGTCTATGGCTACACCTTC. This codes for CASSFEDFQGTVYGYTF.